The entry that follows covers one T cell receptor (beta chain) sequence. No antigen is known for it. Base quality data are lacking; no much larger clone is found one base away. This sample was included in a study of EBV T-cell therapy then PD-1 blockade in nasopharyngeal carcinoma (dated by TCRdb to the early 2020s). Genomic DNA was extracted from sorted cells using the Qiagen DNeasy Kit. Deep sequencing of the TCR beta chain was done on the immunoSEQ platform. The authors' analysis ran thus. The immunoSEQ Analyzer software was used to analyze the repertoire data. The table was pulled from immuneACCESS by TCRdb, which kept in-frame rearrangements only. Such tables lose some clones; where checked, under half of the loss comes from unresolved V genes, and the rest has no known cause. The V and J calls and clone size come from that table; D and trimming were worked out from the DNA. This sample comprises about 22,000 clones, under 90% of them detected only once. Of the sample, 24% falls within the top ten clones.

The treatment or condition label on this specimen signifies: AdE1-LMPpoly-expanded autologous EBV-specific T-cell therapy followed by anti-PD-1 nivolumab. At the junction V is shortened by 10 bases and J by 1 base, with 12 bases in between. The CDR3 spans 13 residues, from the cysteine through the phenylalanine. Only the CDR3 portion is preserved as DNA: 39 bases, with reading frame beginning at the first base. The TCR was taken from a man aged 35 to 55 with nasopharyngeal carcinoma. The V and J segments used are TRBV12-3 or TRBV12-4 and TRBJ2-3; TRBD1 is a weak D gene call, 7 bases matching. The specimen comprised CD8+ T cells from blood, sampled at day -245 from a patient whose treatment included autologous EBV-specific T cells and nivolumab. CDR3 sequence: CATRGVGTDTQYF. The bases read TGTGCCACCAGGGGGGTGGGCACAGATACGCAGTATTTT.